The clone carrying this TCR beta chain appeared a single time. This entry is derived from a study of control samples from healthy donors and cancer patients. The assay was immunoSEQ multiplex PCR, and TCRdb's table has in-frame clones only and misses some. This table has tens of thousands of clones, 83% appearing once. The receptor was isolated from a man aged 55-75 years in good health. Sequencing input: blood.

The CDR3 DNA sequence: TGTGCCAGCAGCGCCGTCAGCTCCTACAATGAGCAGTTCTTC. This codes for CASSAVSSYNEQFF. V and J are TRBV3-1 (or the pseudogene TRBV3-2) and TRBJ2-1; D call uncertain. Trimming removed 5 bases at V and 0 bases at J, with 8 bases between. Germline V CDR1 and CDR2: LGHDT, YNNKEL (reference sequence). The length of the CDR3 is 14 residues.